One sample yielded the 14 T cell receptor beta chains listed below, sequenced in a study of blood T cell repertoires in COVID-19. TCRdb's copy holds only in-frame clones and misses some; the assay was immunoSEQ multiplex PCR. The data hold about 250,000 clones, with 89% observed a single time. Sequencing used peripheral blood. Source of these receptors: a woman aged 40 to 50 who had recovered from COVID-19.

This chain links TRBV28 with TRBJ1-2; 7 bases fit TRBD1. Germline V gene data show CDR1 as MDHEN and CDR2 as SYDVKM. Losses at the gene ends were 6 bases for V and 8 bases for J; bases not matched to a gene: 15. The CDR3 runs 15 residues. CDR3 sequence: CASRATGEGGKGYTF. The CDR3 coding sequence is TGTGCCAGCAGAGCTACAGGGGAAGGCGGGAAGGGCTACACCTTC.

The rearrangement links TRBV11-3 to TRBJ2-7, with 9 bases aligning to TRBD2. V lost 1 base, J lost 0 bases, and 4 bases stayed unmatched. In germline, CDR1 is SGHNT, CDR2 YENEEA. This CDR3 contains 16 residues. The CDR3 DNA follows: TGTGCCAGCAGCTTAGTAGCGGGAGCGACCTCCTACGAGCAGTACTTC. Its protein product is CASSLVAGATSYEQYF.

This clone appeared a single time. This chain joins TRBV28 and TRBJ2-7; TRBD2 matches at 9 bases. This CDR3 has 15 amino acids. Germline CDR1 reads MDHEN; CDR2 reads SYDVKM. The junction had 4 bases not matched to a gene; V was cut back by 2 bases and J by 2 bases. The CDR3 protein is CASSLAGGLTYEQYF. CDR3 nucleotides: TGTGCCAGCAGTTTAGCGGGAGGGCTAACCTACGAGCAGTACTTC.

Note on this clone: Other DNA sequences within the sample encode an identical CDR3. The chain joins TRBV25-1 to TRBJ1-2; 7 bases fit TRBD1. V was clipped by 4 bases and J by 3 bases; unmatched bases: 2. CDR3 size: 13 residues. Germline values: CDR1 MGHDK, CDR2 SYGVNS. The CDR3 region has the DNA TGTGCCAGCAGTGCCGGGACAGACTATGGCTACACCTTC. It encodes CASSAGTDYGYTF.

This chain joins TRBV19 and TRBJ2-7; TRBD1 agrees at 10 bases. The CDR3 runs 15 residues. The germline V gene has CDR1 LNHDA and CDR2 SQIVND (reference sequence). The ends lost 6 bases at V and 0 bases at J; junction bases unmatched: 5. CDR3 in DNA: TGTGCCAGTAGGCCGGGACAGGGGCTCTCCTACGAGCAGTACTTC. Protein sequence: CASRPGQGLSYEQYF. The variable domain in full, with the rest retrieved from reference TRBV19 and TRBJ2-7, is DGGITQSPKYLFRKEGQNVTLSCEQNLNHDAMYWYRQDPGQGLRLIYYSQIVNDFQKGDIAEGYSVSREKKESFPLTVTSAQKNPTAFYLCASRPGQGLSYEQYFGPGTRLTVT.

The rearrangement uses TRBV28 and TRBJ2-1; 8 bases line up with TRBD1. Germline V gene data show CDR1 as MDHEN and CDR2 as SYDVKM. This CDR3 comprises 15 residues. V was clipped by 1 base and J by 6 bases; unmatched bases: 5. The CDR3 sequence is CASSLFQGARNEQFF. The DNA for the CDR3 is TGTGCCAGCAGTTTATTCCAGGGGGCCCGCAATGAGCAGTTCTTC.

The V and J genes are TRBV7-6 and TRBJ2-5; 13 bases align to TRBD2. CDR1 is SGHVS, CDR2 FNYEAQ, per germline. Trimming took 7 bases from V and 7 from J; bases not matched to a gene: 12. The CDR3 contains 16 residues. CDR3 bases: TGTGCCAGCAACTCACCGACTAGCGGGAGGTTCGGGACCCAGTACTTC. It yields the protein CASNSPTSGRFGTQYF.

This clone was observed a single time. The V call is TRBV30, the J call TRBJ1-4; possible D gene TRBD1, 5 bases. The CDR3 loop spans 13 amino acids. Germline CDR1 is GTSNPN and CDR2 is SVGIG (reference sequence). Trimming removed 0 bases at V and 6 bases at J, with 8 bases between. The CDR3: CAWSVGAYEKLFF. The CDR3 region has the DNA TGTGCCTGGAGTGTAGGGGCCTATGAAAAACTGTTTTTT.

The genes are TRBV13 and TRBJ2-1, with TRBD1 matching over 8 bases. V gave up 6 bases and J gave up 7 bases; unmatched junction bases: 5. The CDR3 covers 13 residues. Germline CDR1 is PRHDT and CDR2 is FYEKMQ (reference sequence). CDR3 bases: TGTGCCAGCAGATTGGACAGGGCTAATGAGCAGTTCTTC. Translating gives CASRLDRANEQFF.

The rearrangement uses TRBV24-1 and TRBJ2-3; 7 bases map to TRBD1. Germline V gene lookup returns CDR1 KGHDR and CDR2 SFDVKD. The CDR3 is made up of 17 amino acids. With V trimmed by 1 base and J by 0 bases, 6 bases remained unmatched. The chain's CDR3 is CATSDLSGTASTDTQYF. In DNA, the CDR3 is TGTGCCACCAGTGATTTATCAGGGACAGCTAGCACAGATACGCAGTATTTT.

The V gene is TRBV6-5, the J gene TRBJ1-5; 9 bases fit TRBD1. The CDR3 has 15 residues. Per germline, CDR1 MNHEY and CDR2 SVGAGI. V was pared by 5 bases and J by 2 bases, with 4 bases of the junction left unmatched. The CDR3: CASSTGGRGNQPQHF. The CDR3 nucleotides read TGTGCCAGCAGTACAGGGGGCAGGGGCAATCAGCCCCAGCATTTT.

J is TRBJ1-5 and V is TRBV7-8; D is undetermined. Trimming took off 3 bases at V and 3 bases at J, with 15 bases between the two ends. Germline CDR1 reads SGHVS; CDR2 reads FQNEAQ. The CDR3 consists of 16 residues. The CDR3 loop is CASSLGGGLDNQPQHF. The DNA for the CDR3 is TGTGCCAGCAGCTTGGGTGGAGGGCTTGACAATCAGCCCCAGCATTTT.

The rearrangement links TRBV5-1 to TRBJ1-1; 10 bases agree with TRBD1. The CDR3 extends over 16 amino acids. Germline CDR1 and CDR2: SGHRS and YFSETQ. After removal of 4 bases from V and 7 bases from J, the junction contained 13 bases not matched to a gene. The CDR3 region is CASSPQAKTGGVEAFF. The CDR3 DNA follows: TGCGCCAGCAGCCCCCAAGCTAAGACAGGGGGCGTTGAAGCTTTCTTT.

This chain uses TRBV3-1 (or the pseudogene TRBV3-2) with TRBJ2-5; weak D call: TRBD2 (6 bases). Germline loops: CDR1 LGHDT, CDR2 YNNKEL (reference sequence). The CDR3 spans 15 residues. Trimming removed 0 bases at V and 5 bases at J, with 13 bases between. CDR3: CASSQDLGGRETQYF. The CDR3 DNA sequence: TGTGCCAGCAGCCAAGATCTGGGAGGTCGGGAGACCCAGTACTTC.